This T cell receptor beta chain comes out of a study of Graves' ophthalmopathy and Graves' hyperthyroidism. Amplifying from RNA transcripts, the study obtained TCR beta CDR3 regions. Second-round multiplex PCR came after first-round RT-PCR with HTBI primers. TCRdb re-called the multiplex PCR reads with MiXCR, one entry per CDR3 protein. The profile shows about 740,000 distinct CDR3 sequences, approximately 40% of them singletons. Remarks on this clonotype: Antigen unknown.

This CDR3 comprises 14 residues. CDR1 and CDR2 from the germline V gene are SGHNT and YYREEE (reference sequence). Trimming removed 4 bases from V and 6 bases from J; junction bases left unmatched: 8. Whole-study findings and limits: A majority of expanded thyroid clonotypes exceeding 0.001 frequency were likewise present in blood.

The sequence came from an adult man with Graves' ophthalmopathy. The specimen was peripheral blood. This rearrangement joins TRBV5-4 to TRBJ1-2; 8 bases align to TRBD1. CDR3 in amino acids: CASSAGQGYDGYTF. CDR3 bases: TGTGCCAGCAGCGCCGGACAGGGATACGATGGCTACACCTTC.